Listed below are T cell receptor beta chains from one sample, sequenced in a study of blood T cell repertoires in COVID-19. TCRdb keeps only in-frame clones here, not all; method: immunoSEQ multiplex PCR. The profile shows 150,000 or so clones, roughly 80% of them singletons. The sequencing input was peripheral blood. These TCRs come from a man between 60 and 75 years old with acute or convalescent COVID-19. Both conserved end residues are part of each CDR3. The order of the fields is D gene, V gene, CDR3 protein. A D gene is named only where the DNA matches it firmly.

.,TRBV4-1,CASSQDTGNNYGYTF
.,TRBV19,CASSIWTPGGKNIQYF
.,TRBV12-5,CASGPSDSYEQYF
TRBD1,TRBV6-2/TRBV6-3,CASSYSRTGGSDEQFF
.,TRBV3-1/TRBV3-2,CASSLAGTREAFF
TRBD1,TRBV9,CASSVGDREDYGYTF
TRBD2,TRBV5-6,CASSPRTSGRADTQYF
.,TRBV3-1/TRBV3-2,CASSPAGVYNSPLHF
.,TRBV12-2,CASRLEGARTAPYSNQPQHF
TRBD2,TRBV3-1/TRBV3-2,CASSQSSGALTDTQYF
TRBD1,TRBV19,CATGTALSYEQYF
.,TRBV5-4,CASSLPGAAKNTEAFF
.,TRBV19,CASSPRAGPRDEQFF
.,TRBV6-5,CASSFRRVGTGELFF
.,TRBV7-9,CASSFGLNEKLFF
.,TRBV7-9,CASSLGGEAFF
.,TRBV7-3,CASSSPSGFYEQYF
TRBD1,TRBV7-2,CASSKAGTENSPLHF
.,TRBV15,CATSRTASNQPQHF
.,TRBV6-2/TRBV6-3,CASSQEQGRLQETQYF
TRBD1,TRBV7-2,CASSSDRVKQFF
.,TRBV11-2,CASSSLRGGLSGELFF
.,TRBV3-1/TRBV3-2,CASSQDVPISRRETQYF
TRBD1,TRBV6-2/TRBV6-3,CASSYYLTGVATEAFF
TRBD1,TRBV19,CASQTQGARNTEAFF
.,TRBV3-1/TRBV3-2,CASSQERGHGEKLFF
TRBD2,TRBV29-1,CSVPPPGHTLAGAGTDTQYF
.,TRBV7-2,CASSLEGGTATQYF
.,TRBV6-5,CASSYSRGGNYGYTF
.,TRBV7-2,CASSLDATNGEQFF
.,TRBV7-2,CASSPQDLYNEQFF
.,TRBV7-2,CASTFPGGNYGYTF
TRBD2,TRBV7-2,CASSSTSGRSYEQYF
.,TRBV5-6,CASSLTGGELFF
TRBD1,TRBV20-1,CSASAHRGSPDTQYF
TRBD1,TRBV5-4,CASSMAGTAYEQYF
.,TRBV7-2,CASSLAHTRSRETQYF
.,TRBV4-1,CASSSSFISSRVQETQYF
TRBD1,TRBV4-1,CATSQVSGTGYNYGYTF
.,TRBV30,CAWSVRGNNEQFF
.,TRBV4-2,CASSQSGGGAREKLFF
.,TRBV12-2,CASRPYLRLAGGYEQYF
TRBD1,TRBV6-6,CASSRRQGAEGAGELFF
.,TRBV6-2/TRBV6-3,CASSQPGDPTYEQYF
.,TRBV11-1,CASSQRALGGYTF
TRBD1,TRBV6-5,CASSYSGDRAQETQYF
TRBD1,TRBV11-1,CASSSGTGNSEQYF
TRBD1,TRBV14,CASSQYTGVRTDTQYF
TRBD1,TRBV11-2,CASSPNRGGYEQYF
TRBD1,TRBV5-1,CATRRGQGAGYEQYF